The rows below give T cell receptor beta chains drawn from one sample of a study of T cell repertoires in cytomegalovirus infection. TCRdb re-derived calls from the reads in MiXCR, one entry per CDR3 protein. The sample includes tens of thousands of distinct CDR3 sequences, 20% to 25% of them seen just once. Their antigens remain unidentified. The sample was CD8+ T cells from cultured PBMCs, taken from culture after CMV antigen stimulation. The receptors originated from a human donor in good health (CMV status not recorded). Some clones in this sample may be carry-over from other donors' samples. Both conserved end residues are part of each CDR3. A D gene is named only where the DNA matches it firmly. Size is stated for part of the rows, as once, few or many counts, or as a class when the clone is expanded.

D,J,size,V,length,DNA,CDR3
NA,TRBJ2-7,NA,TRBV6-2/TRBV6-3,15,TGTGCCAGCAGTTACCCCAGGGAGAGGTACTACGAGCAGTACTTC,CASSYPRERYYEQYF
NA,TRBJ1-1,few,TRBV12-5,18,TGTGCTAGTGGTTTGGTACGGATGGTAGGGGAGCTAAGCACTGAAGCTTTCTTT,CASGLVRMVGELSTEAFF
TRBD2,TRBJ2-3,NA,TRBV6-4,15,TGTGCCAGCACCCGACTAGCGGGGAGCACAGATACGCAGTATTTT,CASTRLAGSTDTQYF
NA,TRBJ1-2,NA,TRBV6-5,16,TGTGCCACCCTCCCTCGGGGCAAAATACTAAGCTATGGCTACACCTTC,CATLPRGKILSYGYTF
TRBD2,TRBJ2-1,NA,TRBV11-2,13,TGTGCCACGAGGACTAGCGGTGGTAATGAGCAGTTCTTC,CATRTSGGNEQFF
NA,TRBJ1-2,few,TRBV5-8,13,TGTGCCAGCAGCTTGGGGTTCAACTATGGCTACACCTTC,CASSLGFNYGYTF
NA,TRBJ1-1,NA,TRBV7-2,13,TGTGCCAGCAGCACCCGTCTAGGCCCTGAAGCTTTCTTT,CASSTRLGPEAFF
TRBD2,TRBJ2-5,few,TRBV12-3/TRBV12-4,15,TGTGCCAGCAGTTTTCGTAGCGGGATTCAAGAGACCCAGTACTTC,CASSFRSGIQETQYF
TRBD2,TRBJ2-7,once,TRBV27,17,TGTGCCAGCAGTTTATACGCCTTGACTAGCGGGGGGAGTGAGCAGTACTTC,CASSLYALTSGGSEQYF
NA,TRBJ2-5,many,TRBV7-9,15,TGTGCCAGCAGCTCCCCCGGGACACATGTTGGGACCCAGTACTTC,CASSSPGTHVGTQYF
TRBD1,TRBJ1-1,NA,TRBV14,16,TGTGCCAGCAGCCGGACAGGGGGCTTTTGGGACACTGAAGCTTTCTTT,CASSRTGGFWDTEAFF
NA,TRBJ2-7,few,TRBV6-2/TRBV6-3,11,TGTGCCAGCGCGGACATCTACGAGCAGTACTTC,CASADIYEQYF
TRBD1,TRBJ1-1,NA,TRBV6-1,17,TGTGCCAGCAGGGGGAGGGGACAGGGCTCTGGGTTCACTGAAGCTTTCTTT,CASRGRGQGSGFTEAFF
NA,TRBJ2-1,few,TRBV7-2,16,TGTGCCAGCAGCCAACCAGGGGGGGTAGCCTACAATGAGCAGTTCTTC,CASSQPGGVAYNEQFF
NA,TRBJ1-2,NA,TRBV27,21,TGTGCCAGCATTCAAACCCCTCCACCAGCGCTTCGACTGAGAGCTAACTATGGCTACACCTTC,CASIQTPPPALRLRANYGYTF
NA,TRBJ1-1,few,TRBV5-6,14,TGTGCCAGCAGCTTGGTATCAGTGAACACTGAAGCTTTCTTT,CASSLVSVNTEAFF
TRBD2,TRBJ2-1,NA,TRBV7-7,14,TGTGCCAGCAGCTTACGGACTAGTCCTGATGAGCAGTTCTTC,CASSLRTSPDEQFF
TRBD2,TRBJ2-7,many,TRBV7-8,14,TGTGCCAGCAGTCAGCGGGGGGATACCTACGAGCAGTACTTC,CASSQRGDTYEQYF
NA,TRBJ2-3,few,TRBV10-2,13,TGCGCCAGCAGTGAGTTTCGATTCCAGACGCAGTATTTT,CASSEFRFQTQYF
NA,TRBJ1-2,NA,TRBV18,13,TGTGCCAGCTCACCCTCTAGGACGGATGGCTACACCTTC,CASSPSRTDGYTF
TRBD1,TRBJ2-1,NA,TRBV7-2,16,TGTGCCAGCAGCTCCGCCGGGACAGGGGGCTACAATGAGCAGTTCTTC,CASSSAGTGGYNEQFF
NA,TRBJ2-7,few,TRBV9,14,TGTGCCAGCAGCCCTTTTTCCGAGGATAACGAGCAGTACTTC,CASSPFSEDNEQYF
NA,TRBJ1-3,few,TRBV4-3,15,TGCGCCAGCAGCCAAGGAACAGCCTCTGGAAACACCATATATTTT,CASSQGTASGNTIYF
NA,TRBJ2-1,few,TRBV11-2,17,TGTGCCAGCAGCCCCTTACCCTGGACAGACTCCTACAATGAGCAGTTCTTC,CASSPLPWTDSYNEQFF
TRBD1,TRBJ2-5,NA,TRBV4-2,15,TGTGCCAGCAGCCAATGGACAGGGGAAGGAGAGACCCAGTACTTC,CASSQWTGEGETQYF
TRBD1,TRBJ1-1,few,TRBV7-9,16,TGTGCCAGCAGCGTAGACAGGGCGGACAGAGCCGTCCCAGCTTTCTTT,CASSVDRADRAVPAFF
NA,TRBJ1-1,few,TRBV7-6,16,TGTGCCAGCAGTGCCTTATACCGGGCCCTCGAGGCTGAAGCTTTCTTT,CASSALYRALEAEAFF
NA,TRBJ1-5,NA,TRBV4-2,14,TGTGCCAGCAGCCAAGCACTAAGGGATCAGCCCCAGCATTTT,CASSQALRDQPQHF
TRBD1,TRBJ2-2,NA,TRBV3-1,22,TGTGCCAGCAGCCAAAAGGACCTCGGGACAGGGAAGGACCTTTCTGACACCGGGGAGCTGTTTTTT,CASSQKDLGTGKDLSDTGELFF
NA,TRBJ1-1,NA,TRBV4-1,14,TGCGCCAGCAGCCTCATTCCGGCCACCACTGAAGCTTTCTTT,CASSLIPATTEAFF
NA,TRBJ1-1,NA,TRBV19,18,TGTGCCAGTAGTGACAAATTTCCTCCACAGGGTTGGGGCACTGAAGCTTTCTTT,CASSDKFPPQGWGTEAFF
NA,TRBJ1-1,NA,TRBV6-2/TRBV6-3,14,TGTGCCAGCAGGGGGCAAGGTCCCCGGGCTGAAGCTTTCTTT,CASRGQGPRAEAFF
TRBD1,TRBJ2-7,once,TRBV7-2,16,TGTGCCAGCAGCGAGCACAGGGGAGAAGGCCTACGAGCGCAGTACTTC,CASSEHRGEGLRAQYF
TRBD1,TRBJ2-7,few,TRBV6-1,15,TGTGCCAGCAGGGGCGGACAGGGGGGATCCTACGAGCAGTACTTC,CASRGGQGGSYEQYF
NA,TRBJ2-5,few,TRBV19,15,TGTGCCAGTAGTATAGTGTCGCGACCCGGGGAGACCCAGTACTTC,CASSIVSRPGETQYF
TRBD2,TRBJ2-7,NA,TRBV7-2,15,TGTGCCAGCAGGGAACTAGCGGGGCCCTCCTACGAGCAGTACTTC,CASRELAGPSYEQYF
NA,TRBJ2-3,NA,TRBV7-8,13,TGTGCCAGCACCAAGGGTCGGGCAGATACGCAGTATTTT,CASTKGRADTQYF
TRBD2,TRBJ2-3,NA,TRBV7-8,18,TGTGCCAGCAGCTTATCCCGGGGGGAACGGGGTAGCCCAGATACGCAGTATTTT,CASSLSRGERGSPDTQYF
TRBD2,TRBJ2-2,few,TRBV6-1,18,TGTGCCAGCAGTTCCCGGACTAGCGGGCCATCGAACACCGGGGAGCTGTTTTTT,CASSSRTSGPSNTGELFF
TRBD1,TRBJ1-2,few,TRBV27,13,TGTGCCAGCAGCAGACAGGGTTCTGCTGGCTACACCTTC,CASSRQGSAGYTF
NA,TRBJ2-3,NA,TRBV7-2,16,TGTGCCAGCAGCTGGAGGGGGGCAGGGAGCACAGATACGCAGTATTTT,CASSWRGAGSTDTQYF
NA,TRBJ2-7,few,TRBV7-2,12,TGTGCCAGCAGCTTCACAGGGCCGGAGCAGTACTTC,CASSFTGPEQYF
NA,TRBJ2-3,NA,TRBV12-3/TRBV12-4,15,TGTGCCAGCAGTGCGGGGGACAACGGTGCAGATACGCAGTATTTT,CASSAGDNGADTQYF
NA,TRBJ1-2,few,TRBV24-1,14,TGTGCCACCAGTGACCCCAGCAAAAACTATGGCTACACCTTC,CATSDPSKNYGYTF
NA,TRBJ1-4,few,TRBV7-2,12,TGTGCCAGCGGGTGGGGTGGTGAAAAACTGTTTTTT,CASGWGGEKLFF